This is a list of T cell receptor beta chains from one sample in a study of siplizumab effects on memory and regulatory T cells. The table came from immunoSEQ multiplex PCR; TCRdb's copy has only in-frame clones and leaves some out. The sample has over 70,000 clones, 95% seen once; the top ten hold around 18%. The source material was CD8+ T cells sorted from blood. Source of these receptors: a human donor in good health. The CDR3 runs from the conserved cysteine through the conserved F or W. Fields, in order: V gene, D gene, clone size, J gene, CDR3 protein, CDR3 DNA. D genes are given only for firm matches. A row's size may be missing; if present it is once, few, many or a size class.

TRBV28	TRBD2	.	TRBJ2-1	CASSASSGRVSNEQFF	TGTGCCAGCAGTGCCTCTAGCGGGAGGGTGTCCAATGAGCAGTTCTTC
TRBV15	.	.	TRBJ2-7	CATTPGRRNQQYF	TGTGCCACCACCCCGGGACGGCGGAACCAGCAGTACTTC
TRBV19	.	.	TRBJ2-1	CASSIGGTAYNEQFF	TGTGCCAGTAGTATAGGCGGGACAGCCTACAATGAGCAGTTCTTC
TRBV11-2	TRBD1	.	TRBJ1-2	CASSPVWDSPIYTF	TGTGCCAGCAGCCCCGTATGGGACAGCCCCATCTACACCTTC
TRBV19	TRBD1	.	TRBJ1-2	CASSLRTGLIPYGYTF	TGTGCCAGTAGTCTCCGGACAGGGCTGATTCCCTATGGCTACACCTTC
TRBV5-5	.	.	TRBJ2-5	CASSVMGGPQETQYF	TGTGCCAGCAGCGTCATGGGGGGTCCCCAAGAGACCCAGTACTTC
TRBV14	.	.	TRBJ2-7	CASSLRHHSYEQYF	TGTGCCAGCAGCCTACGACACCACTCCTACGAGCAGTACTTC
TRBV11-3	.	.	TRBJ2-1	CASSLGEARVDNEQFF	TGTGCCAGCAGCCTAGGTGAGGCCCGTGTGGACAATGAGCAGTTCTTC
TRBV11-2	TRBD2	.	TRBJ2-7	CASISGDSYEQYF	TGTGCCAGCATTAGCGGGGATTCCTACGAGCAGTACTTC
TRBV29-1	.	.	TRBJ2-5	CSVESGVVETQYF	TGCAGCGTTGAATCGGGGGTAGTAGAGACCCAGTACTTC
TRBV6-5	TRBD1	.	TRBJ2-1	CASNRDRSSYNEQFF	TGTGCCAGCAACCGGGACAGGAGCTCCTACAATGAGCAGTTCTTC
TRBV27	TRBD1	.	TRBJ2-1	CASSSGQGLYNEQFF	TGTGCCAGCAGTTCGGGACAGGGTCTATACAATGAGCAGTTCTTC
TRBV19	.	once	TRBJ2-4	CASSRVGAKNIQYF	TGTGCCAGTAGTAGGGTAGGGGCCAAAAACATTCAGTACTTC
TRBV19	.	few	TRBJ1-2	CASSIAGYGYTF	TGTGCCAGTAGTATAGCAGGGTACGGCTACACCTTC
TRBV5-4	TRBD2	.	TRBJ2-7	CASSLGEGTFYEQYF	TGTGCCAGCAGCTTGGGGGAGGGTACGTTCTACGAGCAGTACTTC
TRBV28	TRBD1	.	TRBJ2-1	CASRGDRIASYNEQFF	TGTGCCAGCAGGGGGGACAGGATCGCCTCCTACAATGAGCAGTTCTTC
TRBV11-2	TRBD2	.	TRBJ2-5	CASSLNWLAGGTAQYF	TGTGCCAGCAGTTTGAACTGGCTAGCGGGAGGTACAGCCCAGTACTTC